This TCR beta chain was captured in a study of blood T cell repertoires in COVID-19. Study at large: Researchers got acute and convalescent COVID-19 samples from the United States, Italy and Spain.

CDR3 size: 14 residues. The germline gives CDR1 MGHDK, CDR2 SYGVNS. Between the trimmed V and J ends, which lost 8 bases and 2 bases, there was a span of 13 bases. Method: immunoSEQ multiplex PCR; TCRdb's copy keeps in-frame clones and lacks some. In the table there are 200,000 to 250,000 clones, roughly 85% of which are singletons. Participants had their cohort set by participant-reported clinical history. The TCR originated in a woman aged 40 to 50 with acute COVID-19. The chain joins TRBV25-1 to TRBJ1-5; TRBD1 might be the D (6 bases). Material: PBMCs or T cells enriched from blood (not recorded which). This CDR3 reads CASGGGSGNQPQHF. The DNA for the CDR3 is TGTGCCAGCGGGGGGGGCAGCGGCAATCAGCCCCAGCATTTT.